This TCR beta chain was documented in a study of shared clonotypes between healthy human individuals. Overall study findings and caveats: It was observed that roughly 5% of naive CD4 clonotypes were shared across a few donors. Rarefaction revealed incomplete sorted-subset sequencing despite large depth.

The CDR3 runs to 14 residues. V shed 5 bases and J shed 4 bases, with 14 bases lying between them. The germline V gene has CDR1 KGHSH and CDR2 LQKENI. TCRdb's copy holds only in-frame clones and misses some; the assay was immunoSEQ multiplex PCR. The sample consists of over a million clones, 97% to 99% of them appearing once. The sample holds one count of this clone. What it recognizes is unknown. The sequence came from a man aged 30 to 45 in good health. The sample consisted of naive CD4+ T cells sorted from blood. Sample subset: CD45RA+ positively selected. The chain uses TRBV18 and TRBJ1-2; unclear D gene. The CDR3 loop reads CASSTRTFSYGYTF. In DNA form, the CDR3 reads TGTGCCAGCTCAACACGGACCTTCTCCTATGGCTACACCTTC.